This T cell receptor (beta chain) appears in the sequencing data of a study of cytomegalovirus exposure and HLA in healthy donors. General study findings and limits: Despite most TCR sequences being rare, some public TCRs occurred in many donors. Roughly uniform depth of sequencing across donors was assumed in presence/absence analyses. TCR beta V- and J-gene trimming was later associated with a missense DCLRE1C variant.

The CDR3 is 15 residues long. Trimming took 8 bases from V and 1 from J; bases not matched to a gene: 8. CDR1 MNHEY and CDR2 SMNVEV come from the germline V gene (reference sequence). The PCR employed 60 Vbeta primers together with 13 Jbeta primers. The table came from immunoSEQ multiplex PCR; TCRdb's copy has only in-frame clones and leaves some out. The sample yields 200,000 to 250,000 clones, over 65% seen once. The CMV serostatus of this donor went unrecorded. As concerns this clone: What it binds is unknown.

The V gene is TRBV27, the J gene TRBJ1-3; TRBD1 aligns across 7 bases. The receptor was isolated from a human donor in good health. Material: PBMCs. CDR3: CASRGAQGSGNTIYF. CDR3 DNA: TGTGCCAGCCGCGGGGCACAGGGGTCTGGAAACACCATATATTTT.